This entry concerns a single TCR beta chain. TCRdb's copy holds only in-frame clones and misses some; the assay was immunoSEQ multiplex PCR. The profile shows hundreds of thousands of clones, around 87% of them singletons. These data belong to a study of shared T cell receptors in the human thymus. The same specimen was also included in a second study, on human thymus T cells. That paper states: Corrective cardiac surgery supplied the resected thymus tissue. Across thymic and blood repertoires, the usage of V and J genes appeared to be biased. Among unrelated individuals, related research reported thymic repertoires that overlapped highly.

Sequenced: thymocytes. The origin of this receptor is a boy younger than two with a congenital heart defect.

The CDR3 DNA reads TGTGCCACCAGACCCCGCCCGGGACTAACAGACAATGAGCAGTTCTTC. This sequence encodes CATRPRPGLTDNEQFF. The chain couples TRBV15 to TRBJ2-1; TRBD2 aligns across 7 bases. Trimming cost V 6 bases and J 5 bases; bases outside gene matches: 13. The CDR3 extends over 16 amino acids. Germline CDR1 reads LNHNV; CDR2 reads YYDKDF (reference sequence).